This passage covers 31 T cell receptor beta chains from one sample sequenced in a study of PD-1 blockade in mismatch repair-deficient tumors. Only in-frame clones appear in the TCRdb table, and some are missing; sequencing was by immunoSEQ multiplex PCR. The sample holds 15,000 to 20,000 clones; 84% are singletons and the top ten take roughly 1.5%. Sequences were derived from PBMCs, sampled about 22 weeks after starting pembrolizumab. The source is an adult with mismatch repair-deficient cancer.

The sample holds a few counts of this clone. This chain uses TRBV6-4 with TRBJ2-6; 7 bases match TRBD1. The length of the CDR3 is 16 residues. V gave up 0 bases and J gave up 2 bases; unmatched junction bases: 1. Germline V gene sequence: CDR1 MRHNA, CDR2 SNTAGT. The CDR3 DNA is TGTGCCAGCAGTGACTCGCAGGGGGCTGGGGCCAACGTCCTGACTTTC. Translation gives CASSDSQGAGANVLTF.

The chain joins TRBV30 to TRBJ2-3; a possible D gene is TRBD1 (5 bases). Germline-derived CDR1 and CDR2 are GTSNPN and SVGIG (reference sequence). V lost 2 bases, J lost 4 bases, and 13 bases lay in between. The CDR3 has 14 residues. CDR3 in amino acids: CAWSRQGSADTQYF. CDR3 nucleotide sequence: TGTGCCTGGAGTAGGCAGGGATCCGCAGATACGCAGTATTTT.

This clone was observed a single time. V and J are TRBV6-1 and TRBJ2-3, with D perhaps matching TRBD2 (6 bases). The CDR3 contains 14 residues. Germline lookup yields CDR1 MNHNS and CDR2 SASEGT. The V end lost 7 bases, the J end lost 4 bases, and 15 bases lay between the germline ends. CDR3 bases: TGTGCCAGCACACGGGAGTCCCACCCAGATACGCAGTATTTT. Translation: CASTRESHPDTQYF.

The rearrangement links TRBV11-2 to TRBJ2-5; perhaps TRBD2 as D (6 bases). The assigned J gene may be wrong: the sequence end matches TRBJ2-7 better. CDR1 is SGHAT and CDR2 is FQNNGV in the germline V gene. CDR3 length equals 16 residues. This CDR3 is CASSLAVAGWAYEQYF. The CDR3 DNA follows: TGTGCCAGCAGCTTAGCGGTCGCGGGGTGGGCTTACGAGCAGTACTTC.

The CDR3 nucleotides are TGTGCCAGCAGCCAGATGGGGGCCTACTATGGCTACACCTTC. Residues: CASSQMGAYYGYTF. V is TRBV9 and J is TRBJ1-2; maybe TRBD1 (6 bases). This CDR3 is built from 14 residues. Germline V gene sequence: CDR1 SGDLS, CDR2 YYNGEE. With 4 bases removed from V and 3 bases from J, the gap between germline ends came to 13 bases.

The chain has TRBV28 and TRBJ2-7; weak D call: TRBD2 (5 bases). V was pared by 2 bases and J by 3 bases, with 14 bases between. The CDR3 consists of 15 residues. Germline V gene data show CDR1 as MDHEN and CDR2 as SYDVKM. The CDR3 sequence: CASSLVANINYEQYF. The CDR3 DNA reads as TGTGCCAGCAGTTTAGTAGCGAACATTAACTACGAGCAGTACTTC. The whole variable domain, remainder taken from reference TRBV28 and TRBJ2-7, is DVKVTQSSRYLVKRTGEKVFLECVQDMDHENMFWYRQDPGLGLRLIYFSYDVKMKEKGDIPEGYSVSREKKERFSLILESASTNQTSMYLCASSLVANINYEQYFGPGTRLTVT.

The rearrangement joins TRBV19 to TRBJ1-5; TRBD1 aligns across 8 bases. Germline V CDR1 and CDR2: LNHDA, SQIVND (reference sequence). V trimming: 6 bases; J trimming: 4 bases; junction bases outside the gene matches: 20. CDR3 length: 19 amino acids. CDR3 in amino acids: CASSKWAPTGTGLNQPQHF. In DNA, the CDR3 is TGTGCCAGTAGCAAATGGGCTCCGACCGGGACAGGATTGAATCAGCCCCAGCATTTT.

The V call is TRBV6-1, the J call TRBJ2-7; TRBD1 matches at 9 bases. The CDR3 is 15 amino acids. The germline V gene has CDR1 MNHNS and CDR2 SASEGT. Germline trimming cut 5 bases from V and 4 bases from J; bases unmatched to any gene: 9. CDR3 DNA sequence: TGTGCCAGCAGTCCCGGGACAGGGAGTTGGTACGAGCAGTACTTC. This gives the protein CASSPGTGSWYEQYF.

This clone has a single count. The chain recombines TRBV5-1 with TRBJ2-1, with 10 bases lining up with TRBD2. Germline values: CDR1 SGHRS, CDR2 YFSETQ. The CDR3 contains 15 residues. V lost 0 bases to trimming and J lost 7 bases; unmatched junction nucleotides: 4. The CDR3: CASSLATSGINEQFF. The CDR3 DNA follows: TGCGCCAGCAGCTTGGCCACTAGCGGGATTAATGAGCAGTTCTTC.

This chain joins TRBV28 and TRBJ2-3; 11 positions match TRBD2. Germline V gives CDR1 MDHEN, CDR2 SYDVKM. The ends lost 6 bases at V and 5 bases at J; junction bases unmatched: 7. This CDR3 region has 15 residues. CDR3 amino acids: CASRILAGGLDTQYF. CDR3 coding DNA: TGTGCCAGCAGGATTCTAGCGGGAGGCTTAGATACGCAGTATTTT.

J is TRBJ1-2 and V is TRBV5-1; D might be TRBD1 (6 bases). Trimming pared 1 base from V and 6 bases from J, leaving 7 bases between. The CDR3 extends over 12 amino acids. Germline CDR1 and CDR2: SGHRS and YFSETQ. The CDR3 sequence is CASSLNRDGYTF. The CDR3 bases are TGCGCCAGCAGCTTGAACAGGGATGGCTACACCTTC.

This clone appeared a single time. This chain connects TRBV5-6 to TRBJ2-3, with D perhaps TRBD1 (6 bases). Between the trimmed V and J ends, which lost 3 bases and 4 bases, there was a span of 15 bases. Germline CDR1 reads SGHDT; CDR2 reads YYEEEE. The CDR3 covers 15 residues. Written as DNA, the CDR3 is TGTGCCAGCAGCTACAGGGTCGGGTTGTCAGATACGCAGTATTTT. This encodes CASSYRVGLSDTQYF.

The chain carries TRBV28 and TRBJ1-1; TRBD1 is a possible D gene (5 bases). V lost 2 bases and J 6 bases, leaving 7 bases between the germline ends. CDR1 and CDR2 from the germline V gene are MDHEN and SYDVKM. The CDR3 is 12 residues long. As DNA, the CDR3 is TGTGCCAGCAGTTTACTGACAGCTGAAGCTTTCTTT. Translation: CASSLLTAEAFF.

This chain links TRBV19 with TRBJ1-2; D is unclear. From germline, CDR1 is LNHDA and CDR2 SQIVND (reference sequence). The CDR3 is 15 amino acids. Between the trimmed V and J ends, which lost 1 base and 0 bases, there was a span of 9 bases. The DNA of the CDR3 is TGTGCCAGTAGTATAGGTCCGAGAGCTAACTATGGCTACACCTTC. As protein: CASSIGPRANYGYTF. The full variable domain, its missing parts supplied by reference TRBV19 and TRBJ1-2, is DGGITQSPKYLFRKEGQNVTLSCEQNLNHDAMYWYRQDPGQGLRLIYYSQIVNDFQKGDIAEGYSVSREKKESFPLTVTSAQKNPTAFYLCASSIGPRANYGYTFGSGTRLTVV.

The V and J genes are TRBV9 and TRBJ1-4; 8 bases fit TRBD1. This CDR3 has 15 amino acids. The germline V gene has CDR1 SGDLS and CDR2 YYNGEE. The J segment lost 5 bases and the V segment lost 0 bases, leaving 3 bases of the junction unmatched. This CDR3 is CASSVAGQENEKLFF. CDR3 coding DNA: TGTGCCAGCAGCGTAGCGGGACAGGAAAATGAAAAACTGTTTTTT.

V and J are TRBV6-5 and TRBJ1-2, with TRBD1 matching over 8 bases. Per the germline V gene, CDR1 is MNHEY and CDR2 is SVGAGI. V lost 5 bases, J lost 5 bases, and 7 bases stayed unmatched. The CDR3 is 14 residues long. CDR3: CASSTDRGGYGYTF. DNA for the CDR3: TGTGCCAGCAGTACCGACAGGGGCGGATATGGCTACACCTTC.

The V call is TRBV30, the J call TRBJ1-5; the match to TRBD1 covers 7 bases. In germline, CDR1 is GTSNPN, CDR2 SVGIG (reference sequence). J lost 6 bases, V lost 2 bases, and 4 bases had no gene match. This CDR3 contains 13 residues. CDR3 protein: CAWSKGGGQPQHF. The CDR3 DNA reads as TGTGCCTGGAGTAAAGGGGGCGGTCAGCCCCAGCATTTT. Using reference TRBV30 and TRBJ1-5 for the parts outside the CDR3, the full variable domain is SQTIHQWPATLVQPVGSPLSLECTVEGTSNPNLYWYRQAAGRGLQLLFYSVGIGQISSEVPQNLSASRPQDRQFILSSKKLLLSDSGFYLCAWSKGGGQPQHFGDGTRLSIL.

This clone was found once. The V call is TRBV10-3, the J call TRBJ2-1, with 7 bases matching TRBD2. The V and J ends lost 2 bases and 7 bases, in that order; junction bases with no gene match: 5. The CDR3 consists of 14 residues. Germline V gives CDR1 ENHRY, CDR2 SYGVKD. CDR3 sequence reads: CAISEREAPNEQFF. As DNA, the CDR3 is TGTGCCATCAGTGAGCGGGAGGCCCCGAATGAGCAGTTCTTC.

The chain combines TRBV9 with TRBJ1-1; weak D call: TRBD1 (5 bases). From germline, CDR1 is SGDLS and CDR2 YYNGEE. The CDR3 is 14 residues long. Trimming took 4 bases from V and 1 from J, leaving 11 bases between them. CDR3 in amino acids: CASSHPDRNTEAFF. The CDR3 DNA reads TGTGCCAGCAGCCATCCCGACAGGAACACTGAAGCTTTCTTT.

The V gene is TRBV7-9, the J gene TRBJ2-3, with 12 bases aligning to TRBD2. The ends lost 3 bases at V and 1 base at J; junction bases unmatched: 2. Germline V CDR1 and CDR2: SEHNR, FQNEAQ (reference sequence). The CDR3 has 16 amino acids. CDR3 in DNA: TGTGCCAGCAGCTTCCGACTAGCGGGAGGCACAGATACGCAGTATTTT. This codes for CASSFRLAGGTDTQYF.

The genes are TRBV5-1 and TRBJ1-1, with D perhaps matching TRBD1 (6 bases). The germline V gene encodes CDR1 SGHRS and CDR2 YFSETQ. The CDR3 covers 14 residues. V shed 6 bases and J shed 6 bases, with 18 bases lying between them. This CDR3 is CASTPDRSSSEAFF. Written as DNA, the CDR3 is TGCGCCAGCACTCCCGACAGGTCCTCGTCTGAAGCTTTCTTT.

This chain uses TRBV7-9 with TRBJ1-5, with 9 bases aligning to TRBD1. The junction had 2 bases not matched to a gene; V was cut back by 1 base and J by 4 bases. This CDR3 is 15 amino acids long. Looked up from germline, CDR1 is SEHNR and CDR2 is FQNEAQ (reference sequence). CDR3 sequence: CASSLGDRANQPQHF. In DNA, the CDR3 is TGTGCCAGCAGCTTAGGGGACAGGGCGAATCAGCCCCAGCATTTT.

The V gene is TRBV7-9, the J gene TRBJ1-2; no reliable D call. The germline CDR1 and CDR2 sequences are SEHNR and FQNEAQ (reference sequence). This CDR3 has 14 residues. V shed 1 base and J shed 4 bases, with 10 bases lying between them. The CDR3 DNA reads as TGTGCCAGCAGCTTAGGATCACTTCTCTATGGCTACACCTTC. Amino acid sequence: CASSLGSLLYGYTF.

The rearrangement links TRBV27 to TRBJ2-3, with D unresolved. V was clipped by 6 bases and J by 2 bases, with 6 bases between them. Germline V gene lookup returns CDR1 MNHEY and CDR2 SMNVEV (reference sequence). The CDR3 totals 12 residues. CDR3 residues: CASSSVTDTQYF. The CDR3 bases are TGTGCCAGCAGCAGTGTCACAGATACGCAGTATTTT.

The genes are TRBV7-7 and TRBJ2-3; TRBD2 aligns across 11 bases. Trimming at V came to 1 base and at J to 2 bases, leaving 8 bases not matched to a gene. Germline V lookup: CDR1 SSHAT, CDR2 FNYEAQ (reference sequence). CDR3 length: 18 residues. For the CDR3, the DNA is TGTGCCAGCAGCTTAGGTCTAGCGGGAGGCCTCCTCACAGATACGCAGTATTTT. It codes for CASSLGLAGGLLTDTQYF.

The chain is built from TRBV11-3 and TRBJ2-3, with D possibly being TRBD1 (6 bases). The CDR3 runs to 15 residues. Germline V CDR1 and CDR2: SGHNT, YENEEA. The ends were cut back, 0 bases at V and 4 bases at J, with 11 bases in the middle. The CDR3 coding sequence is TGTGCCAGCAGCTTAGAGGGCTCAGGGGCAGATACGCAGTATTTT. Translating it yields CASSLEGSGADTQYF.

The V and J genes are TRBV11-2 and TRBJ1-1; no reliable D call. Germline V gene lookup returns CDR1 SGHAT and CDR2 FQNNGV. CDR3 length equals 14 residues. The V end was cut by 2 bases, the J end by 3 bases, with 10 bases between. The CDR3 nucleotides read TGTGCCAGCAGCTTACTCGGTTCGTACACTGAAGCTTTCTTT. It yields the protein CASSLLGSYTEAFF.

This clone appeared a single time. The CDR3 bases are TGCGCCAGCAGCCAAGATCCCCCGACAGGGACATTTCCCTATGGCTACACCTTC. This translates into CASSQDPPTGTFPYGYTF. The gene calls are TRBV4-1 and TRBJ1-2, with 7 bases identical to TRBD1. This CDR3 is 18 amino acids long. Germline V gene data show CDR1 as MGHRA and CDR2 as YSYEKL. V lost 0 bases to trimming and J lost 4 bases; unmatched junction nucleotides: 14.

V gene TRBV10-3 combines with J gene TRBJ1-5, with 8 bases lining up with TRBD1. Germline CDR1 is ENHRY and CDR2 is SYGVKD. V dropped 4 bases and J dropped 3; count of bases not matched to a gene: 5. This CDR3 has 15 amino acids. This CDR3 reads CAISATGGNNQPQHF. The CDR3 nucleotides are TGTGCCATCAGTGCCACAGGGGGAAACAATCAGCCCCAGCATTTT.

The chain recombines TRBV28 with TRBJ1-2; maybe TRBD1 (6 bases). Trimming stripped 6 bases from V and 5 bases from J, with 16 bases between. CDR1 and CDR2 from the germline V gene are MDHEN and SYDVKM. CDR3 length equals 14 residues. CDR3 protein: CASRSRRQGYGYTF. The CDR3 nucleotides read TGTGCCAGCAGGTCCCGGCGCCAGGGGTATGGCTACACCTTC.

J is TRBJ2-2 and V is TRBV5-1; tentatively, D is TRBD1 (5 bases). CDR3 length: 17 residues. From germline, CDR1 is SGHRS and CDR2 YFSETQ. V gave up 4 bases and J gave up 0 bases, with 16 bases separating them. The CDR3 region is CASSRGRTQPNTGELFF. The CDR3 region has the DNA TGCGCCAGCAGCAGGGGTCGGACGCAGCCGAACACCGGGGAGCTGTTTTTT.